The TCR beta chain described here comes from a study of shared clonotypes between healthy human individuals. Broader study findings: Measured sharing among donors was expected to vary with sequencing depth.

The protocol was immunoSEQ multiplex PCR, while the TCRdb copy is restricted to in-frame clones and leaves out a portion. The profile shows about 2 million clones, 85% to 95% of them singletons. In regard to this clone: The antigen is not known.

Naive CD8 isolation took CD45RO-negative cells positively selected for CCR7 and excluded terminally differentiated effector memory CD45RA+ cells. CDR1 MGHRA and CDR2 YSYEKL come from the germline V gene. The CDR3 is 13 residues long. The V and J ends lost 3 bases and 7 bases, in that order; junction bases with no gene match: 5. The chain carries TRBV4-1 and TRBJ2-7, with 8 bases aligning to TRBD2. The source of this sequence is a man younger than 35 in good health. The sample was naive CD8+ T cells sorted from blood. For the CDR3, the DNA is TGCGCCAGCAGCCATAGCGGGGTGGGGGAGCAGTACTTC. As protein: CASSHSGVGEQYF.